Below, 8 T cell receptor beta chains from the same sample are listed, as sequenced in a study of blood T cell repertoires in COVID-19. Method: immunoSEQ multiplex PCR; TCRdb's copy keeps in-frame clones and lacks some. Altogether a few hundred thousand clones are present, roughly 85% being singletons, with the ten largest covering approximately 3.7%. Sequenced: peripheral blood. Receptors were obtained from a woman younger than 35 with acute or convalescent COVID-19.

The rearrangement joins TRBV28 to TRBJ2-5; D is perhaps TRBD2 (5 bases). The V and J ends lost 7 bases and 5 bases respectively, with 17 bases between them. This CDR3 contains 14 residues. Germline V gene lookup returns CDR1 MDHEN and CDR2 SYDVKM. The CDR3 DNA is TGTGCCAGCAATACCCCCCGGGGTGTCGAGACCCAGTACTTC. Translating it yields CASNTPRGVETQYF.

The rearrangement links TRBV5-1 to TRBJ1-4; 7 nucleotides line up with TRBD1. Germline V gives CDR1 SGHRS, CDR2 YFSETQ. Trimming at V came to 4 bases and at J to 6 bases, leaving 9 bases not matched to a gene. The CDR3 has 15 residues. For the CDR3, the DNA is TGCGCCAGCAGCGGACTCCAGGGGGTGGATGAAAAACTGTTTTTT. Protein product: CASSGLQGVDEKLFF.

The V and J genes are TRBV19 and TRBJ2-1; D may be TRBD2 (5 bases). The CDR3 is 12 residues long. CDR1 and CDR2 from the germline V gene are LNHDA and SQIVND (reference sequence). V was clipped by 3 bases and J by 7 bases, with 7 bases between them. The CDR3 reads CASSIGVNEQFF. The DNA for the CDR3 is TGTGCCAGTAGTATCGGGGTGAATGAGCAGTTCTTC.

The chain has TRBV2 and TRBJ1-2, with 8 bases lining up with TRBD1. The CDR3 spans 14 residues. J was trimmed by 1 base and V by 7 bases; bases with no gene match: 5. Germline V gene lookup returns CDR1 SNHLY and CDR2 FYNNEI. CDR3 sequence (DNA): TGTGCCAGCACGCAGGGGGCTGGTAACTATGGCTACACCTTC. Translated: CASTQGAGNYGYTF.

This rearrangement joins TRBV23-1 to TRBJ1-2; no reliable D call. TRBV23-1 is noted as an ORF with a role that remains uncertain. The V end lost 8 bases, the J end lost 1 base, and 5 bases lay between the germline ends. The CDR3 spans 11 residues. CDR3 sequence reads: CASRGNYGYTF. The CDR3 coding sequence is TGCGCCAGCCGAGGTAACTATGGCTACACCTTC.

The count of this clone is one. J is TRBJ2-7 and V is TRBV7-8, with no clear D. The V gene's germline CDR1 is SGHVS and CDR2 FQNEAQ. The V and J ends lost 1 base and 3 bases respectively, with 10 bases between them. The CDR3 has 14 amino acids. CDR3 in DNA: TGTGCCAGCAGCTTAGGGGTGGGCCACTACGAGCAGTACTTC. This gives the protein CASSLGVGHYEQYF.

The chain joins TRBV7-9 to TRBJ1-6; 7 bases are shared with TRBD1. The junction had 6 bases not matched to a gene; V was cut back by 6 bases and J by 7 bases. Germline CDR1 is SEHNR and CDR2 is FQNEAQ (reference sequence). The CDR3 runs to 14 residues. The CDR3 spells CASSLQGRNSPLHF. CDR3 in DNA: TGTGCCAGCAGTCTACAGGGGAGGAATTCACCCCTCCACTTT.

The rearrangement links TRBV3-1 (or the pseudogene TRBV3-2) to TRBJ2-7, with 7 bases matching TRBD2. The germline CDR1 and CDR2 sequences are LGHDT and YNNKEL (reference sequence). Trimming removed 0 bases from V and 4 bases from J; junction bases left unmatched: 3. The CDR3 spans 14 residues. DNA for the CDR3: TGTGCCAGCAGCCAAGATGGGGGGGGGTACGAGCAGTACTTC. Its protein is CASSQDGGGYEQYF.